This entry concerns a single T cell receptor (beta chain). V was shortened by 4 bases and J by 5 bases, with 12 bases between the two germline ends. CDR3 size: 14 residues. CDR1 is MNHEY, CDR2 SVGEGT, per germline. Cohort 3 donors counted as recovered after two negative PCRs, clearance, or resolved symptoms. The data were obtained in a study of blood T cell repertoires in COVID-19. Data came from immunoSEQ multiplex PCR; TCRdb stores just in-frame clones and leaves some out. The table lists 250,000 to 350,000 clones, about 93% of them singletons. Sequencing was performed on PBMCs or T cells enriched from blood (not recorded which). The TCR sequence derives from a woman in her 30s who had recovered from COVID-19. The chain links TRBV6-2 or TRBV6-3 to TRBJ1-5; D perhaps matches TRBD1 (5 bases). Here the CDR3 DNA reads TGTGCCAGCAGTTCTTTTTCGGGGGATCAGCCCCAGCATTTT. Translating gives CASSSFSGDQPQHF.